The 2 T cell receptor beta chains below all came from one sample that was sequenced in a study of cytomegalovirus exposure and HLA in healthy donors. The PCR used 60 Vbeta and 13 Jbeta primers. Some clones are missing from TCRdb's copy, which holds only in-frame ones; the method was immunoSEQ multiplex PCR. The profile covers about 140,000 clones, with roughly 77% appearing a single time and 2% to 2.5% taken by the ten largest. The sequencing input was PBMCs. The source of these receptors is a man younger than 45 in good health and CMV-seronegative.

The rearrangement joins TRBV28 to TRBJ2-1; D is possibly TRBD1 (6 bases). This CDR3 region has 15 residues. The germline V gene has CDR1 MDHEN and CDR2 SYDVKM. V shed 9 bases and J shed 0 bases, with 15 bases lying between them. The CDR3 reads CARAGQPSSYNEQFF. The CDR3 DNA reads TGTGCCAGAGCCGGACAGCCGAGCTCCTACAATGAGCAGTTCTTC.

The V and J genes are TRBV2 and TRBJ1-5; D unclear. Germline V lookup: CDR1 SNHLY, CDR2 FYNNEI. V was shortened by 3 bases and J by 2 bases, with 8 bases between the two germline ends. This CDR3 has 14 residues. The CDR3 protein is CASSDGQGNQPQHF. CDR3 DNA sequence: TGTGCCAGCAGTGATGGGCAAGGCAATCAGCCCCAGCATTTT. Filled out from reference TRBV2 and TRBJ1-5, the complete variable domain reads EPEVTQTPSHQVTQMGQEVILRCVPISNHLYFYWYRQILGQKVEFLVSFYNNEISEKSEIFDDQFSVERPDGSNFTLKIRSTKLEDSAMYFCASSDGQGNQPQHFGDGTRLSIL.